The entry that follows covers one T cell receptor (beta chain) sequence. Its antigen is as yet unknown. This sample is drawn from a study of T cell responses to AZD1222 COVID-19 vaccine. About the research overall: The analysis combined second doses at about 4 or about 12 weeks. General study findings and limits: Donor demographics were predominantly white British with a female majority; clonal diversity may be underestimated. Across the whole spike, CD4 TCRs peaked at regions 160-218 and 743-854.

Using immunoSEQ multiplex PCR, the repertoire was profiled, and TCRdb retains in-frame clones only, with some absent. In the table there are some 99,000 clones, around 93% of which are singletons. The CDR3 has 14 amino acids. V lost 3 bases, J lost 5 bases, and 5 bases stayed unmatched. CDR1 is SGHRS and CDR2 is YFSETQ in the germline V gene. The source is an adult in good health. V usage is TRBV5-1 and J usage is TRBJ1-5; the match to TRBD1 covers 7 bases. The sequencing here drew on peripheral blood, taken on day 0 of AZD1222 vaccination. The chain's CDR3 is CASSSGQGDQPQHF. The CDR3 region has the DNA TGCGCCAGCAGCTCGGGTCAGGGGGATCAGCCCCAGCATTTT.